The 3 T cell receptor beta chains below come from one sample, sequenced in a study of vaccination effects on CD4 cells after COVID-19. Expansion of antigen-specific CD4+ T cells with viral peptide pools was carried out by the ViraFEST assay before sequencing. With approximately 9 days of culture completed, CD4+ T cells were isolated. A PCR test confirmed that the person had SARS-CoV-2 infection between March and December 2020. Two doses of either BNT162b2 or mRNA-1273 were given to each participant. Method: immunoSEQ multiplex PCR; TCRdb's copy keeps in-frame clones and lacks some. The repertoire includes 13,000 to 15,000 clones, about three quarters of them detected once, and less than 35% sits in the top ten. These TCRs' antigens remain unknown. The sequences come from CD4+ T cells from PBMCs cultured with HCoV-NL63 spike peptides, collected after COVID-19 vaccination. The receptors come from a human donor who had a prior SARS-CoV-2 infection.

This clone has just a few counts. J is TRBJ1-5 and V is TRBV6-6, with unresolved D. Germline assignment: CDR1 MNHNY and CDR2 SVGAGI (reference sequence). The CDR3 loop spans 13 amino acids. Trimming took off 2 bases at V and 0 bases at J, with 2 bases between the two ends. The CDR3 nucleotides are TGTGCCAGCAGTTACGTTAGCAATCAGCCCCAGCATTTT. This translates into CASSYVSNQPQHF.

V and J are TRBV28 and TRBJ2-7, with D perhaps given as TRBD1 or TRBD2 (5 bases each). This CDR3 comprises 15 residues. Trimming cost V 1 base and J 0 bases, with 10 bases left between them. Germline V lookup: CDR1 MDHEN, CDR2 SYDVKM. The CDR3 sequence is CASSLYWGSSYEQYF. CDR3 nucleotides: TGTGCCAGCAGTTTATATTGGGGGAGCTCCTACGAGCAGTACTTC.

The CDR3 sequence is CASSPSRGVRIQEKLFF. The CDR3 DNA reads TGTGCCAGCAGCCCCTCCCGGGGAGTGCGGATTCAAGAAAAACTGTTTTTT. The V and J genes are TRBV11-2 and TRBJ1-4, with D unresolved. Germline CDR1 and CDR2: SGHAT and FQNNGV. The length of the CDR3 is 17 residues. The V and J ends lost 5 bases and 8 bases respectively, with 24 bases between them.